This T cell receptor beta chain was recovered during a study of blood T cell repertoires in COVID-19. About the study: COVID-19 samples, acute and convalescent, were from the United States, Italy and Spain. Nucleic acid was either cDNA or gDNA, and it came from T cells, B-cell-depleted T cells, or PBMCs.

In the original analysis: Counts of nucleated cells, estimated from reference gene primer amplification, were obtained. Measured with immunoSEQ multiplex PCR; TCRdb has only the in-frame clones, and not every one. Clonal size and the V and J genes are those of that table, whereas D and trimming came from the DNA. The data contain some 200,000 clones, 75% to 85% of them singletons. The germline V gene encodes CDR1 LGHNA and CDR2 YSLEER. The CDR3 is made up of 17 amino acids. Losses at the gene ends were 1 base for V and 4 bases for J; bases not matched to a gene: 10. This clone has a single count. The source material was peripheral blood. V gene TRBV4-3 combines with J gene TRBJ1-2; 9 bases match TRBD1. The clonotype comes from a woman under 40 with COVID-19, enrolled during active disease. The CDR3 sequence is CASSQAPGTGSLYGYTF. The CDR3 nucleotides read TGCGCCAGCAGCCAAGCCCCCGGGACAGGGTCCCTCTATGGCTACACCTTC.